This entry is about one T cell receptor beta chain. This entry comes from a study of T cell responses to AZD1222 COVID-19 vaccine. Second-dose recipients at about 4 or about 12 weeks were treated as one pooled group. Libraries were prepared by immunoSEQ multiplex PCR; TCRdb keeps only in-frame clonotypes and omits some of them. The sample has approximately 140,000 clones; 92% are singletons. The trim removed 6 bases at V and 7 bases at J, leaving 8 bases unmatched. CDR1 and CDR2 (germline): SGHRS, YFSETQ. The CDR3 is 14 amino acids. The chain carries TRBV5-1 and TRBJ2-1, with 9 positions matching TRBD2. This clonotype was sampled from an adult who received the AZD1222 COVID-19 vaccine. The material was peripheral blood, obtained 28 days after the second AZD1222 dose. The CDR3 reads CASTAGGPKNEQFF. The CDR3 DNA reads as TGCGCCAGCACGGCGGGAGGGCCAAAGAATGAGCAGTTCTTC. Variable domain in full (rest from reference TRBV5-1 and TRBJ2-1): KAGVTQTPRYLIKTRGQQVTLSCSPISGHRSVSWYQQTPGQGLQFLFEYFSETQRNKGNFPGRFSGRQFSNSRSEMNVSTLELGDSALYLCASTAGGPKNEQFFGPGTRLTVL.